This entry features one TCR beta chain sequence. This clonotype came up a few times. Its antigen is still unknown. Per-base qualities were not stored, and no clone one base away is much larger. This sample stems from a study of T cells in Graves' hyperthyroidism and ophthalmopathy (dated by TCRdb to between 2018 and 2021). Context from the whole study: Peripheral blood was collected at initial diagnosis, before any treatment. The 100 or so discovery patients were divided at random into training and test sets in a 7:3 ratio. Prospective prediction of ophthalmopathy was tested in an independent validation cohort consisting of roughly 19 hyperthyroidism patients and some 17 patients who later progressed to ophthalmopathy. The study also compared thyroid tissue and blood T-cell repertoires from more than 5 Graves' hyperthyroidism patients. TCR V-J signatures able to tell the groups apart were searched for in a discovery cohort of 100 patients, of whom over 40 had Graves' ophthalmopathy and roughly 59 had stable Graves' hyperthyroidism. The paper reports TCR Vbeta CDR3 sequencing of over 130 peripheral blood samples: around 41 ophthalmopathy, 70 to 85 hyperthyroidism and some 17 progressor patients. Once sampling was done, hyperthyroidism patients were given methimazole at a starting dose of 30 mg daily, whereas ophthalmopathy patients were given high-dose intravenous methylprednisolone. Overall study outcomes, separate from this receptor: Most expanded thyroid clonotypes (frequency above 0.001) were also found in blood, which suggests that blood repertoires may mirror thyroid immune responses. No statistical method was used to set the sample size in advance, and investigators knew the group allocation. During validation, the model predicted progression to ophthalmopathy a median of around 7 months ahead of onset, with approximately 70% sensitivity and around 73% specificity. In cross-validation, a model built on a 13 V-J signature told ophthalmopathy apart from stable hyperthyroidism with under 90% sensitivity and approximately 84% specificity, and in testing the same model reached 80%/75%.

The germline V gene gives CDR1 as SGHRS and CDR2 as YFSETQ. V is clipped by 0 bases and J by 5 bases, and the sequence between their germline boundaries is 18 bases long. CDR3 length: 16 amino acids, cysteine to phenylalanine. The entry retains the CDR3 DNA only, 48 bases that are in frame from base 1. Stable Graves' hyperthyroidism was defined as no progression to ophthalmopathy during 18 months of follow-up. The hyperthyroidism patients were between 18 and 65 years old and newly diagnosed, with a disease duration of less than 2 months. Any patient with an uncontrolled infection, another autoimmune disease, pregnancy or lactation was excluded. Clinical symptoms, serum thyroxine and TRAb, thyroid ultrasound, and orbital computed tomography formed the basis for the diagnoses. PBMCs were separated from roughly 9.6 ml of fresh peripheral blood using Ficoll-Paque density gradient centrifugation. Total RNA was extracted with Trizol reagent, and quality was checked on an Agilent 2100 Bioanalyzer.

TCR beta CDR3 regions were amplified from RNA transcripts. For the first round of RT-PCR on the TCR CDR3, the HTBI primer set was used together with the Qiagen OneStep RT-PCR kit. Libraries were constructed in a second round of multiplex PCR, after which size selection and purification were carried out. The libraries were sequenced on an Illumina HiSeq2000 using paired-end 100 bp reads. The study's own analysis went as follows. SOAPnuke was used to process the raw data, with reads discarded if the reads contained adapters or uncalled bases, had a mean Phred below 15, or lacked an exact constant-primer or identifier match. COPE v1.2.5 was used to merge the high-quality paired reads, and each unique nucleotide sequence was defined as a clonotype. Clonotypes were aligned to IMGT TRBV, TRBD and TRBJ reference segments using MiTCR v1.1. The analysis was restricted to V-J combinations with a frequency above 0.0001, which together covered 99% to 99.2% of the repertoires. A TCS score was defined as the ratio between F50 (clonal expansion) and ExV (chaos), using BLOSUM62-based TCRdist between CDR3 peptides within each V-J. Welch's t-statistics and random forest reduced several hundred V-J features to 13, which were used in a naive Bayes classifier (R e1071). TCRdb applied fastp at Q25 and MiXCR to the public reads, then kept only in-frame beta chains. Rows merge per CDR3 protein into single entries with the most common DNA and genes. The V and J calls come from TCRdb's annotation, not from the publication. The sample table records a few hundred thousand distinct CDR3 sequences; around a quarter of these occur just once. The ten largest clones capture around four fifths of the sample.

The sequence came from a man aged 50-60 years with Graves' hyperthyroidism. Material: blood. The chain was built from TRBV5-1 and TRBJ2-7; there is no confident call for the D gene. In nucleotide form, the sequence is TGCGCCAGCAGCTTGGGTACAGATTTGGGTCGCGACGAGCAGTACTTC. It codes for CASSLGTDLGRDEQYF.